The 11 T cell receptor beta chains listed next were all sequenced from one sample in a study of T cells in Graves' hyperthyroidism and ophthalmopathy. RNA transcripts were the template for amplifying TCR beta CDR3 regions. HTBI primers were employed in a first-round RT-PCR of the TCR CDR3. Using its own MiXCR run on the multiplex PCR reads, TCRdb lists one record per CDR3 protein. Seen here are about 770,000 distinct CDR3 sequences, roughly a sixth observed once, and the top ten hold about a sixth. Sequenced: blood. All receptors come from a woman aged 50 to 65 with Graves' hyperthyroidism that later progressed to Graves' ophthalmopathy.

The sample holds many counts of this clonotype. The rearrangement joins TRBV20-1 to TRBJ1-1; tentatively, D is TRBD1 (5 bases). The V and J ends lost 0 bases and 1 base respectively, with 9 bases between them. The V gene's germline CDR1 is DFQATT and CDR2 SNEGSKA (reference sequence). The CDR3 length is 14 residues. The CDR3: CSARDRGGNTEAFF. The CDR3 DNA sequence: TGCAGTGCTAGAGATCGGGGGGGGAACACTGAAGCTTTCTTT.

Ten or more counts support this clonotype. The J gene is TRBJ1-1, the V gene TRBV7-2; the D is unclear. This CDR3 has 12 amino acids. Germline lookup yields CDR1 SGHTA and CDR2 FQGNSA. Trimming left V 1 base short and J 7 bases short, with 7 bases between. The CDR3 DNA reads TGTGCCAGCAGCTTAGTGGTTGTTGAAGCTTTCTTT. It translates to CASSLVVVEAFF.

This clonotype came up a few times. The chain is built from TRBV3-1 and TRBJ1-3; no clear D. Trimming removed 4 bases at V and 4 bases at J, with 17 bases between. From germline, CDR1 is LGHDT and CDR2 YNNKEL (reference sequence). The CDR3 has 16 residues. For the CDR3, the DNA is TGTGCCAGCAGCCGAGTAGGGTCCCTAGGCGGAAACACCATATATTTT. Its protein product is CASSRVGSLGGNTIYF.

This clonotype was counted ten times or more. This chain uses TRBV3-1 with TRBJ2-1, with 11 bases fitting TRBD2. Trimming removed 5 bases from V and 3 bases from J; junction bases left unmatched: 6. The CDR3 has 16 amino acids. The V gene's germline CDR1 is LGHDT and CDR2 YNNKEL (reference sequence). The CDR3 nucleotides are TGTGCCAGCAGCGCGGGACTAGCGGTCGACTACAATGAGCAGTTCTTC. It translates to CASSAGLAVDYNEQFF.

V is TRBV6-1 and J is TRBJ2-7; TRBD1 might be the D (5 bases). Germline V CDR1 and CDR2: MNHNS, SASEGT. With 3 bases removed from V and 2 bases from J, the gap between germline ends came to 14 bases. There are 15 residues in the CDR3. CDR3 in amino acids: CASSEGQGTPYEQYF. The DNA for the CDR3 is TGTGCCAGCAGTGAGGGCCAGGGTACGCCCTACGAGCAGTACTTC.

Only a few counts were recorded for this clonotype. The chain is built from TRBV6-5 and TRBJ2-5, with a tentative D call TRBD2 (6 bases). Germline CDR1 and CDR2: MNHEY and SVGAGI. The CDR3 length is 13 residues. V gave up 2 bases and J gave up 5 bases, with 9 bases separating them. DNA for the CDR3: TGTGCCAGCAGTTACCGGGACTTCGAGACCCAGTACTTC. It codes for CASSYRDFETQYF.

V usage is TRBV4-2 and J usage is TRBJ2-1; TRBD1 is a possible D gene (6 bases). Germline CDR1 LGHNA, CDR2 YNFKEQ. CDR3 length: 13 residues. The germline V and J ends were trimmed by 5 bases and 6 bases, with 11 bases remaining between them. CDR3 in DNA: TGTGCCAGCAGCGAGGGGGTAAGCAATGAGCAGTTCTTC. Translating gives CASSEGVSNEQFF.

This clonotype was seen at least ten times. V and J are TRBV11-2 and TRBJ2-7; 10 bases line up with TRBD1. Germline V gene lookup returns CDR1 SGHAT and CDR2 FQNNGV. This CDR3 is built from 14 residues. The ends lost 8 bases at V and 5 bases at J; junction bases unmatched: 9. CDR3 coding DNA: TGTGCCAGCTACCACCGGGACAGGGGACACGAGCAGTACTTC. It translates to CASYHRDRGHEQYF.

V gene TRBV19 combines with J gene TRBJ1-1, with D possibly being TRBD1 (5 bases). The CDR3 is 13 amino acids. Germline CDR1 is LNHDA and CDR2 is SQIVND (reference sequence). V gave up 3 bases and J gave up 6 bases, with 11 bases separating them. The CDR3 loop reads CASSIERGSEAFF. CDR3 bases: TGTGCCAGTAGTATTGAACGGGGGTCTGAAGCTTTCTTT.

This clonotype occurred many times. This rearrangement joins TRBV3-1 to TRBJ2-7; D may be TRBD2 (5 bases). This CDR3 is built from 15 residues. V dropped 3 bases and J dropped 0 bases, with 12 bases sitting between them. Germline V gene data show CDR1 as LGHDT and CDR2 as YNNKEL (reference sequence). CDR3 coding DNA: TGTGCCAGCAGCCAGCGACGGAGGAGCTCCTACGAGCAGTACTTC. Its protein is CASSQRRRSSYEQYF.

This clonotype turned up a few times. The chain carries TRBV24-1 and TRBJ2-1; a possible D gene is TRBD1 (6 bases). V lost 2 bases and J 4 bases, leaving 11 bases between the germline ends. Per germline, CDR1 KGHDR and CDR2 SFDVKD. This CDR3 has 15 residues. Here the CDR3 DNA reads TGTGCCACCAGTGATTACAGGGTTTCATACAATGAGCAGTTCTTC. Amino acids: CATSDYRVSYNEQFF.